These 26 T cell receptor beta chains originate from one sample sequenced in a study of blood T cells in healthy people across ages. With a J-beta primer mix and a sample-barcoded 5' primer, a second PCR ran about 7 to 11 cycles. MiXCR, applied by TCRdb to the 5' RACE reads, yields one record per CDR3 protein. The repertoire has approximately 1,700,000 distinct CDR3 sequences, 35% to 50% of them found once; the top ten carry about 21%. The material sequenced was blood. The receptors were gathered from a human donor in good health.

The chain couples TRBV5-1 to TRBJ2-1; D uncertain. Trimming cost V 2 bases and J 0 bases, with 12 bases left between them. CDR1 SGHRS and CDR2 YFSETQ come from the germline V gene. CDR3 length: 16 residues. CDR3 DNA sequence: TGCGCCAGCAGCTTAGCAAAAGGCAGCTCCTACAATGAGCAGTTCTTC. It translates to CASSLAKGSSYNEQFF.

This clonotype was seen only a few times. The chain has TRBV20-1 and TRBJ1-2; D ambiguous. CDR1 and CDR2 (germline): DFQATT, SNEGSKA (reference sequence). V was pared by 3 bases and J by 6 bases, with 14 bases between. The length of the CDR3 is 13 residues. The CDR3 region is CSARDGSLDGYTF. The CDR3 DNA reads as TGCAGTGCTAGGGACGGATCATTAGATGGCTACACCTTC.

The J gene is TRBJ1-4, the V gene TRBV6-6; D remains unclear. The CDR3 is 14 residues long. The V gene lost 6 bases and the J gene lost 5 bases, with 13 bases spanning the gap. The germline V gene has CDR1 MNHNY and CDR2 SVGAGI (reference sequence). The CDR3 region is CASRKPQQNEKLFF. The DNA of the CDR3 is TGTGCCAGCAGAAAACCACAGCAGAATGAAAAACTGTTTTTT.

Only one count was recorded for this clonotype. The chain recombines TRBV20-1 with TRBJ2-1; perhaps TRBD2 as D (5 bases). This CDR3 is 14 amino acids long. In germline, CDR1 is DFQATT, CDR2 SNEGSKA (reference sequence). The V end was cut by 4 bases, the J end by 6 bases, with 16 bases between. This CDR3 reads CSATKSHEGNEQFF. CDR3 DNA sequence: TGCAGTGCTACTAAATCCCATGAGGGCAATGAGCAGTTCTTC.

The chain uses TRBV20-1 and TRBJ1-1; weak D call: TRBD1 (5 bases). CDR3 length: 14 amino acids. V lost 1 base, J lost 3 bases, and 12 bases lay in between. CDR1 is DFQATT and CDR2 is SNEGSKA in the germline V gene (reference sequence). Written as DNA, the CDR3 is TGCAGTGCTAGAGCCTTGTCAGGGCACACTGAAGCTTTCTTT. Its translation is CSARALSGHTEAFF.

The CDR3 region has the DNA TGTGCCAGCAGCCGAGGGGGTATAGGTGGTCAGCCCCAGCATTTT. Translating it yields CASSRGGIGGQPQHF. The rearrangement uses TRBV7-8 and TRBJ1-5, with a possible D match to TRBD1 (6 bases). Germline V CDR1 and CDR2: SGHVS, FQNEAQ. V lost 5 bases to trimming and J lost 6 bases, with 17 bases between them. The CDR3 is 15 amino acids.

The gene calls are TRBV6-2 or TRBV6-3 and TRBJ2-7; D is undetermined. The CDR3 totals 14 residues. V lost 2 bases to trimming and J lost 4 bases, with 12 bases between them. Germline V CDR1 and CDR2: MNHEY, SVGEGT. The CDR3 DNA reads TGTGCCAGCAGTTACAGAGGCGACGGGTACGAGCAGTACTTC. Translated: CASSYRGDGYEQYF.

This chain connects TRBV5-1 to TRBJ2-1; 8 bases are a match to TRBD1. The CDR3 is made up of 15 amino acids. Germline assignment: CDR1 SGHRS and CDR2 YFSETQ. The V gene end was trimmed by 0 bases and the J gene end by 6 bases; junction bases not matched to a gene: 5. The CDR3 nucleotides are TGCGCCAGCAGCTTGGGGAATACAGGGGGCAATGAGCAGTTCTTC. It specifies CASSLGNTGGNEQFF.

This clonotype was picked up a small number of times. One end of the junction fails to match germline, which may point to a read error. V is TRBV9 and J is TRBJ2-3, with TRBD2 matching 9 bases. This CDR3 comprises 16 residues. The germline gives CDR1 SGDLS, CDR2 YYNGEE. DNA for the CDR3: TGTGCCAGTAGCGTAGGAGCGGGGGGAGGCACAGATACGCAGTATTTT. Residues: CASSVGAGGGTDTQYF.

In this sample, this clonotype turned up once. V is TRBV6-6 and J is TRBJ1-2; D unclear. CDR1 and CDR2 (germline): MNHNY, SVGAGI (reference sequence). This CDR3 contains 13 residues. V shed 6 bases and J shed 4 bases, with 12 bases lying between them. The DNA of the CDR3 is TGTGCCAGCAGGGTGGAGGGTAGCTATGGCTACACCTTC. This gives the protein CASRVEGSYGYTF.

V is TRBV12-3 or TRBV12-4 and J is TRBJ2-3; unclear D gene. V gave up 5 bases and J gave up 4 bases, with 10 bases separating them. The CDR3 is made up of 13 amino acids. The CDR3 nucleotides are TGTGCCAGCAGTCAACCCCCCGCAGATACGCAGTATTTT. It encodes CASSQPPADTQYF.

This clonotype was seen a few times. This sequence joins TRBV29-1 and TRBJ1-2; no definite D call. Germline values: CDR1 SQVTM, CDR2 ANQGSEA. The V end was cut by 4 bases, the J end by 6 bases, with 9 bases between. This CDR3 spans 11 amino acids. As DNA, the CDR3 is TGCAGCGTTGTTCGGGGAAATGGCTACACCTTC. As protein: CSVVRGNGYTF.

This clonotype was seen more than once but under ten times. The rearrangement joins TRBV6-2 or TRBV6-3 to TRBJ1-5, with D perhaps matching TRBD1 (5 bases). The CDR3 contains 17 residues. The V gene lost 7 bases and the J gene lost 6 bases, with 25 bases spanning the gap. CDR1 and CDR2 (germline): MNHEY, SVGEGT. In nucleotides, the CDR3 is TGTGCCAGCACGGACTGGGGCAGGATTAACATGGGTCAGCCCCAGCATTTT. Translated, it gives CASTDWGRINMGQPQHF.

The chain combines TRBV5-1 with TRBJ2-5, with 7 nucleotides matching TRBD2. V lost 5 bases, J lost 5 bases, and 12 bases stayed unmatched. The germline V gene encodes CDR1 SGHRS and CDR2 YFSETQ. The CDR3 covers 15 residues. CDR3 coding DNA: TGCGCCAGCAGAGGGGAGGGGATGCCGTCGGAGACCCAGTACTTC. Translated, it gives CASRGEGMPSETQYF.

The rearrangement links TRBV20-1 to TRBJ2-6; D might be TRBD2 (5 bases). V lost 3 bases and J 9 bases, leaving 9 bases between the germline ends. This CDR3 is built from 12 residues. In germline, CDR1 is DFQATT, CDR2 SNEGSKA (reference sequence). In DNA, the CDR3 is TGCAGTGCTAGCAAGGGAGTCAACGTCCTGACTTTC. The encoded protein is CSASKGVNVLTF.

The chain recombines TRBV20-1 with TRBJ2-1, with D possibly being TRBD1 (6 bases). The CDR3 runs to 12 residues. Germline V lookup: CDR1 DFQATT, CDR2 SNEGSKA (reference sequence). Trimming stripped 5 bases from V and 9 bases from J, with 14 bases between. CDR3 loop: CSASPQGTEQFF. The CDR3 DNA sequence: TGCAGTGCTTCCCCGCAGGGGACTGAGCAGTTCTTC.

A remark on this clonotype: At one end, the junction sequence differs from germline, possibly due to a read error. This chain joins TRBV20-1 and TRBJ2-3; D is unresolved. This CDR3 comprises 14 residues. Germline V CDR1 and CDR2: DFQATT, SNEGSKA (reference sequence). The CDR3 sequence is CSARGAGSPDTQYF. CDR3 coding DNA: TGCAGTGCTAGAGGCGCAGGATCCCCAGACACGCAGTATTTT.

This clonotype has just a few counts. The chain is built from TRBV6-2 or TRBV6-3 and TRBJ2-7; D possibly matches TRBD1 or TRBD2 (6 bases each). This CDR3 is built from 14 residues. The V end was cut by 2 bases, the J end by 3 bases, with 11 bases between. Germline CDR1 is MNHEY and CDR2 is SVGEGT. The CDR3 coding sequence is TGTGCCAGCAGTTACGGGCGGGACATCTACGAGCAGTACTTC. This gives the protein CASSYGRDIYEQYF.

For the CDR3, the DNA is TGTGCCATCAGCGGCGGGGTATCGCAAGAGACCCAGTACTTC. It codes for CAISGGVSQETQYF. This chain links TRBV10-3 with TRBJ2-5; the D gene is possibly TRBD2 (6 bases). CDR3 size: 14 residues. Germline V CDR1 and CDR2: ENHRY, SYGVKD. V lost 6 bases and J lost 2, with 13 bases in between.

This rearrangement joins TRBV7-9 to TRBJ2-1, with 8 bases aligning to TRBD2. Germline CDR1 is SEHNR and CDR2 is FQNEAQ (reference sequence). The CDR3 spans 15 residues. Trimming took 5 bases from V and 0 from J; bases not matched to a gene: 3. The CDR3: CASSMRGDSYNEQFF. The CDR3 coding sequence is TGTGCCAGCAGCATGCGGGGGGACTCCTACAATGAGCAGTTCTTC.

V gene TRBV28 combines with J gene TRBJ1-5; D unresolved. V lost 6 bases, J lost 0 bases, and 18 bases lay in between. CDR1 is MDHEN and CDR2 is SYDVKM in the germline V gene. CDR3 length: 17 residues. CDR3 sequence reads: CASSPPRLTYSNQPQHF. The DNA for the CDR3 is TGTGCCAGCAGCCCCCCCCGACTCACATATAGCAATCAGCCCCAGCATTTT.

This sequence joins TRBV20-1 and TRBJ2-1, with D tentatively TRBD1 or TRBD2 (6 bases each). Deletions cut 2 bases from V and 3 bases from J, with 17 bases between. The CDR3 is made up of 16 amino acids. Germline CDR1 DFQATT, CDR2 SNEGSKA (reference sequence). CDR3 nucleotide sequence: TGCAGTGCTAGATCGGGGGCAGGTCCGAGCTACAATGAGCAGTTCTTC. It codes for CSARSGAGPSYNEQFF.

The sample holds a few counts of this clonotype. The CDR3 loop is CASSYWTSGGDTQYF. The CDR3 DNA follows: TGTGCCAGCAGTTACTGGACTAGCGGGGGAGATACGCAGTATTTT. This chain links TRBV6-2 or TRBV6-3 with TRBJ2-3, with TRBD2 matching 13 bases. The trim removed 1 base at V and 5 bases at J, leaving 0 bases unmatched. The CDR3 is 15 amino acids. Germline loops: CDR1 MNHEY, CDR2 SVGEGT.

Only a few counts were recorded for this clonotype. The chain recombines TRBV15 with TRBJ1-5; D ambiguous. The CDR3 has 13 amino acids. V lost 0 bases and J 4 bases, leaving 4 bases between the germline ends. Germline loops: CDR1 LNHNV, CDR2 YYDKDF (reference sequence). The chain's CDR3 is CATSRDRNQPQHF. CDR3 DNA sequence: TGTGCCACCAGCAGAGATCGAAATCAGCCCCAGCATTTT.

This clonotype occurred a few times. The genes are TRBV12-3 or TRBV12-4 and TRBJ1-3; D call uncertain. The V and J ends lost 5 bases and 0 bases respectively, with 5 bases between them. The CDR3 loop spans 13 amino acids. In DNA, the CDR3 is TGTGCCAGCAGTCTCGACTCTGGAAACACCATATATTTT. It translates to CASSLDSGNTIYF.

Details on this clonotype: Just one base apart from a much larger clone, this may be a read error. V is TRBV7-7 and J is TRBJ2-5; tentatively, D is TRBD2 (6 bases). The J call may be mistaken, given a closer DNA end match to TRBJ2-1. The CDR3 contains 14 residues. Germline V gene sequence: CDR1 SSHAT, CDR2 FNYEAQ (reference sequence). The CDR3 protein is CASSLASGQETQFF. The CDR3 coding sequence is TGTGCCAGCAGCTTAGCTAGCGGCCAAGAGACCCAGTTCTTC.